The 16 T cell receptor beta chains listed next were all sequenced from one sample in a study of T cell responses to AZD1222 COVID-19 vaccine. Repertoires were generated with immunoSEQ multiplex PCR, while TCRdb's copy carries only in-frame clones and drops some. The profile shows fewer than 300,000 clones, approximately 95% of them singletons. Sequenced material: peripheral blood, taken on day 0 of AZD1222 vaccination. The source of these receptors is an adult in good health.

CDR3 amino acids: CASSVGIRDEAFF. CDR3 in DNA: TGCGCCAGCAGCGTAGGGATCCGGGATGAAGCTTTCTTT. J is TRBJ1-1 and V is TRBV4-3; no firm D call. The CDR3 is 13 residues long. Looked up from germline, CDR1 is LGHNA and CDR2 is YSLEER. V was cut by 5 bases and J by 7 bases, with 14 bases left in between.

The chain joins TRBV7-9 to TRBJ2-3; 9 bases map to TRBD1. The CDR3 consists of 16 residues. V shed 5 bases and J 2 bases; nucleotides not matched to a gene: 8. CDR1 is SEHNR and CDR2 is FQNEAQ in the germline V gene (reference sequence). The CDR3 coding sequence is TGTGCCAGCAGCAGAAGGGACAGGGCGAACACAGATACGCAGTATTTT. Translating it yields CASSRRDRANTDTQYF.

The V call is TRBV28, the J call TRBJ1-6; TRBD1 agrees at 8 bases. J lost 5 bases, V lost 4 bases, and 4 bases had no gene match. Looked up from germline, CDR1 is MDHEN and CDR2 is SYDVKM. The CDR3 covers 15 residues. CDR3 protein: CASSSGQGNNSPLHF. Here the CDR3 DNA reads TGTGCCAGCAGTTCCGGACAGGGTAATAATTCACCCCTCCACTTT.

This chain connects TRBV28 to TRBJ1-5, with a weak D call TRBD1 (5 bases). Germline assignment: CDR1 MDHEN and CDR2 SYDVKM. CDR3 length: 12 residues. V was clipped by 4 bases and J by 8 bases, with 9 bases between them. CDR3 DNA sequence: TGTGCCAGCAGTTGGGACGGGGAGCCCCAGCATTTT. It specifies CASSWDGEPQHF.

V usage is TRBV28 and J usage is TRBJ1-5; 7 bases agree with TRBD1. Germline V gives CDR1 MDHEN, CDR2 SYDVKM. After removal of 5 bases from V and 0 bases from J, the junction contained 4 bases not matched to a gene. The CDR3 is made up of 15 amino acids. In DNA, the CDR3 is TGTGCCAGCAGTGGACAGGAGATTAGCAATCAGCCCCAGCATTTT. This codes for CASSGQEISNQPQHF.

In this sample, this clone turned up once. The CDR3 loop reads CASSTWGQPGVDEKLFF. CDR3 in DNA: TGTGCCAGCAGTACATGGGGGCAGCCCGGCGTAGATGAAAAACTGTTTTTT. This rearrangement joins TRBV27 to TRBJ1-4, with D possibly TRBD1 on 6 matching bases. Trimming stripped 5 bases from V and 6 bases from J, with 22 bases between. The CDR3 length is 17 residues. Looked up from germline, CDR1 is MNHEY and CDR2 is SMNVEV (reference sequence).

The J gene is TRBJ2-4, the V gene TRBV19, with D possibly matching TRBD2 (6 bases). The germline V gene encodes CDR1 LNHDA and CDR2 SQIVND (reference sequence). The CDR3 is made up of 15 amino acids. Trimming pared 6 bases from V and 4 bases from J, leaving 16 bases between. In DNA, the CDR3 is TGTGCCAGTAGATCCCCCCGGAGCGGGAAAAACATTCAGTACTTC. Translation: CASRSPRSGKNIQYF.

V and J are TRBV7-3 and TRBJ1-3, with 10 nucleotides matching TRBD1. The germline gives CDR1 SGHTA, CDR2 FQGTGA. The CDR3 runs to 16 residues. J was trimmed by 4 bases and V by 5 bases; bases with no gene match: 8. CDR3 DNA: TGTGCCAGCAGCGCTACCGGGACAGGGGTCGGAAACACCATATATTTT. It specifies CASSATGTGVGNTIYF.

The chain uses TRBV11-2 and TRBJ2-7, with D perhaps given as TRBD1 or TRBD2 (5 bases each). Trimming removed 5 bases from V and 6 bases from J, with 11 bases in between. Per germline, CDR1 SGHAT and CDR2 FQNNGV. The CDR3 sequence is 12 residues long. The CDR3 DNA sequence: TGTGCCAGCAGCCCACAGAGGGGCGAGCAGTACTTC. Amino acid sequence: CASSPQRGEQYF.

V usage is TRBV28 and J usage is TRBJ1-6; D unclear. The germline V gene encodes CDR1 MDHEN and CDR2 SYDVKM. The CDR3 has 14 amino acids. Trimming took off 8 bases at V and 3 bases at J, with 11 bases between the two ends. The CDR3 is CASGPGGYNSPLHF. CDR3 coding DNA: TGTGCCAGCGGCCCCGGTGGCTATAATTCACCCCTCCACTTT. Filled out from reference TRBV28 and TRBJ1-6, the complete variable domain reads DVKVTQSSRYLVKRTGEKVFLECVQDMDHENMFWYRQDPGLGLRLIYFSYDVKMKEKGDIPEGYSVSREKKERFSLILESASTNQTSMYLCASGPGGYNSPLHFGNGTRLTVT.

This rearrangement joins TRBV7-9 to TRBJ1-2; D not certain. The CDR3 has 15 residues. The germline V and J ends were trimmed by 6 bases and 4 bases, with 18 bases remaining between them. Germline V gives CDR1 SEHNR, CDR2 FQNEAQ (reference sequence). In nucleotides, the CDR3 is TGTGCCAGCAGACCCGACACGGCTGAGGTCTATGGCTACACCTTC. It is translated as CASRPDTAEVYGYTF.

This chain connects TRBV28 to TRBJ2-1, with 7 bases matching TRBD1. The CDR3 is 14 amino acids. Germline lookup yields CDR1 MDHEN and CDR2 SYDVKM. The V and J ends lost 3 bases and 7 bases, in that order; junction bases with no gene match: 6. CDR3 residues: CASSFAGTANEQFF. The CDR3 DNA follows: TGTGCCAGCAGTTTCGCCGGGACAGCTAATGAGCAGTTCTTC.

This chain uses TRBV9 with TRBJ2-1; the match to TRBD2 covers 9 bases. With V trimmed by 9 bases and J by 3 bases, 16 bases remained unmatched. In germline, CDR1 is SGDLS, CDR2 YYNGEE. There are 17 residues in the CDR3. CDR3 region: CATSRGLAGEGYNEQFF. CDR3 in DNA: TGTGCCACTTCCCGGGGGTTAGCGGGGGAAGGCTACAATGAGCAGTTCTTC.

V and J are TRBV12-3 or TRBV12-4 and TRBJ2-5; D gene ambiguous. CDR3 length: 9 amino acids. Trimming removed 9 bases from V and 4 bases from J, with 3 bases in between. CDR3 sequence reads: CARLETQYF. CDR3 DNA sequence: TGTGCCAGGTTAGAGACCCAGTACTTC.

The V and J genes are TRBV27 and TRBJ1-2, with 9 positions matching TRBD1. V was clipped by 6 bases and J by 3 bases; unmatched bases: 2. CDR3 length equals 13 residues. Per the germline V gene, CDR1 is MNHEY and CDR2 is SMNVEV (reference sequence). The CDR3 DNA is TGTGCCAGCAGCAGGACAGGGGACTATGGCTACACCTTC. Protein product: CASSRTGDYGYTF.

J is TRBJ2-1 and V is TRBV5-1; 14 positions match TRBD2. The CDR3 is 18 residues long. Unmatched junction bases numbered 12, after V lost 4 bases and J lost 6 bases. Per the germline V gene, CDR1 is SGHRS and CDR2 is YFSETQ. CDR3 DNA sequence: TGCGCCAGCAGCCCCCCGACGGGACTAGCGGGGGCGCTCAATGAGCAGTTCTTC. Amino acids: CASSPPTGLAGALNEQFF.